This T cell receptor beta chain was recorded in a study of Graves' ophthalmopathy and Graves' hyperthyroidism. Whole-study results and caveats: Forecasting of ophthalmopathy progression by the model achieved approximately 70% sensitivity and 72.22% specificity. Ophthalmopathy cases were distinguished from stable hyperthyroidism by a 13-signature model, reaching just over 85% sensitivity and approximately 81% specificity. Most clonotypes expanded in thyroid above 0.001 frequency were present in blood too.

The CDR3 is 14 residues long. The germline CDR1 and CDR2 sequences are SGDLS and YYNGEE. V lost 3 bases, J lost 4 bases, and 8 bases lay in between. Diagnostic conclusions were grounded in clinical symptoms, serum thyroxine, TRAb, thyroid ultrasound and orbital computed tomography. TCR beta CDR3 regions were amplified from RNA transcripts. RT-PCR in the first round used HTBI primers; a second-round multiplex PCR followed. TCRdb ran MiXCR on the multiplex PCR reads and lists one entry per CDR3 protein. The data contain 1 million to 1.3 million distinct CDR3 sequences, roughly 35% of them seen just once; the ten biggest clones take up over 8.5%. In regard to this clonotype: What it recognizes is unknown.

The specimen sequenced was peripheral blood or thyroid tissue (not recorded which). This chain joins TRBV9 and TRBJ2-6; D is ambiguous. The source of this sequence is an adult man with Graves' hyperthyroidism. The chain's CDR3 is CASSADTGANVLTF. In nucleotides, the CDR3 is TGTGCCAGCAGCGCCGACACCGGGGCCAACGTCCTGACTTTC.